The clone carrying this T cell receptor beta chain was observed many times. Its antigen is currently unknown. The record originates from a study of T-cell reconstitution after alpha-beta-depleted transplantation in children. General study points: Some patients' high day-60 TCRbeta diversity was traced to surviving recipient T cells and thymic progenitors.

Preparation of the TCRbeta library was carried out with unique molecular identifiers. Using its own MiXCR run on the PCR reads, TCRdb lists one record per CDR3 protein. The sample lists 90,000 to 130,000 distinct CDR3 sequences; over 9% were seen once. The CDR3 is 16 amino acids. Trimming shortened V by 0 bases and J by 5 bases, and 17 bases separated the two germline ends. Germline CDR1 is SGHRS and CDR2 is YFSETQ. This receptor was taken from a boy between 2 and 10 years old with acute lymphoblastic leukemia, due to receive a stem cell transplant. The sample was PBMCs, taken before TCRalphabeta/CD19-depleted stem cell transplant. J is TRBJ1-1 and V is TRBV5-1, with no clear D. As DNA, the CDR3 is TGCGCCAGCAGCTTGGAAACGGGCGGGTTCGGAACTGAAGCTTTCTTT. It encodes CASSLETGGFGTEAFF.